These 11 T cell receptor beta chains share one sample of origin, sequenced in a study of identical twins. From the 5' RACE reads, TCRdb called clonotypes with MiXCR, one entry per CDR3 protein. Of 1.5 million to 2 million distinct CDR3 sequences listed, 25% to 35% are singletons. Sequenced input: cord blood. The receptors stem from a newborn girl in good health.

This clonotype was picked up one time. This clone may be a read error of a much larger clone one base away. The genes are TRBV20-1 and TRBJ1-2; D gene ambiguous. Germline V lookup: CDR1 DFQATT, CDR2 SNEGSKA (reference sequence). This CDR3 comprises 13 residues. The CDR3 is CSARAREAYGYIF. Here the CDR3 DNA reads TGCAGTGCTAGAGCGCGGGAAGCTTATGGCTACATCTTC.

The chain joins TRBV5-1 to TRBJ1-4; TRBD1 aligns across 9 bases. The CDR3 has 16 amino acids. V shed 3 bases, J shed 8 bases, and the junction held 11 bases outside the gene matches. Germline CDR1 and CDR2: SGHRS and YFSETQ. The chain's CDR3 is CASSWGTGTGREKLFF. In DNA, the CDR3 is TGCGCCAGCAGCTGGGGAACCGGGACAGGGCGGGAAAAACTGTTTTTT. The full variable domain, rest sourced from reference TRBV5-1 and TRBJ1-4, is KAGVTQTPRYLIKTRGQQVTLSCSPISGHRSVSWYQQTPGQGLQFLFEYFSETQRNKGNFPGRFSGRQFSNSRSEMNVSTLELGDSALYLCASSWGTGTGREKLFFGSGTQLSVL.

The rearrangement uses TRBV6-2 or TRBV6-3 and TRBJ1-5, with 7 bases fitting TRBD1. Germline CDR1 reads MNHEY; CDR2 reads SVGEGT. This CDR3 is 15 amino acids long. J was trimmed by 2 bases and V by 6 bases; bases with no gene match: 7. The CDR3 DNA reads TGTGCCAGCAGGAGACAGGGCGGCGGCAATCAGCCCCAGCATTTT. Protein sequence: CASRRQGGGNQPQHF.

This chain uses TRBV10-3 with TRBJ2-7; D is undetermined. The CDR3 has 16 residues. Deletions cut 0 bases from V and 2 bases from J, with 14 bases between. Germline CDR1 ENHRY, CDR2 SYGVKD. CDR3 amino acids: CAISESIGPGPYEQYF. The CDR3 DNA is TGTGCCATCAGTGAGTCTATAGGCCCCGGTCCCTACGAGCAGTACTTC.

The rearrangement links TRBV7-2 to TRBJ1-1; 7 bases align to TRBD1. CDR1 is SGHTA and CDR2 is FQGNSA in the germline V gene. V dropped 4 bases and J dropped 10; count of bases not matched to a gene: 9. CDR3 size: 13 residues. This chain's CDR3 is CASSSSQQGRAFF. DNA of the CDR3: TGTGCCAGCAGCTCTTCCCAACAGGGGCGAGCTTTCTTT.

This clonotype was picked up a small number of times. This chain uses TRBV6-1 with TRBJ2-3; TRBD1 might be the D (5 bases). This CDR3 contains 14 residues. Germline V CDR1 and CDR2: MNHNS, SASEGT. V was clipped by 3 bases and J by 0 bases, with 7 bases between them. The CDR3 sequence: CASSDGASTDTQYF. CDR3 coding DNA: TGTGCCAGCAGTGATGGGGCTAGCACAGATACGCAGTATTTT.

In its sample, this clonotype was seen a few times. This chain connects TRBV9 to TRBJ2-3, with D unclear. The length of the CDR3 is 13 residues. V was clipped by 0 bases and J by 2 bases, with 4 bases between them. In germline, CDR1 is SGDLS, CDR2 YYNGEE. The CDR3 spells CASSVDVTDTQYF. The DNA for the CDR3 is TGTGCCAGCAGCGTAGACGTCACAGATACGCAGTATTTT.

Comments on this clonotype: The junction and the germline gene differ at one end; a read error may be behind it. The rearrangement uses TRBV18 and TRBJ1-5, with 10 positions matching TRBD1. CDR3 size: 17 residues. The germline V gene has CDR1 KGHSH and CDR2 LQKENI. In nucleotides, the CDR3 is TGTGCCAGCTCACCCGGACAGGGGGTTTATAGCGATCAGCCCCAGCATTTT. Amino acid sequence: CASSPGQGVYSDQPQHF.

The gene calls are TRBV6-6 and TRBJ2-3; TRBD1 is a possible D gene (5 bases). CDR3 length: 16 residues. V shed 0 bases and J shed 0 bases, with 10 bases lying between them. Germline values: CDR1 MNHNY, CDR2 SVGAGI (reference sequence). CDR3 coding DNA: TGTGCCAGCAGTTACTCGAGTGCAGGGAGCACAGATACGCAGTATTTT. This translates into CASSYSSAGSTDTQYF.

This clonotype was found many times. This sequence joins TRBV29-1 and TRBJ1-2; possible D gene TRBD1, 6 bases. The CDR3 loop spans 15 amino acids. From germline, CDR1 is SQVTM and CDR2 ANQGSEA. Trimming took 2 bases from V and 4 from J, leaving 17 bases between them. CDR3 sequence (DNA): TGCAGCGTTGAAATTAGGGCAGGGGAGGCCTATGGCTACACCTTC. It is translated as CSVEIRAGEAYGYTF.

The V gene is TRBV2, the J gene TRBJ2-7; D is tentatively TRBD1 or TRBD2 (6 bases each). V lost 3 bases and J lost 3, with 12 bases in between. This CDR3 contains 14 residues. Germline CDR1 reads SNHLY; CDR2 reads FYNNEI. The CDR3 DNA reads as TGTGCCAGCAGTGAGGGGGGCAGGGGCTACGAGCAGTACTTC. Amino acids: CASSEGGRGYEQYF.